This T cell receptor (beta chain) was obtained from a study of cytomegalovirus exposure and HLA in healthy donors. Whole-study findings and limits: Several of the most significant clusters appeared linked to common viral pathogens, based on a later analysis.

CDR1 and CDR2 (germline): SGHRS, YFSETQ. CDR3 length: 14 amino acids. The primer mix had 60 Vbeta and 13 Jbeta primers. Generated by immunoSEQ multiplex PCR, the TCRdb table keeps only in-frame clones and is missing some. The sample consists of about 200,000 clones, 82% of them appearing once. Each donor's status was that of a healthy bone marrow donor. As concerns this clone: The antigen remains undetermined. Relative to the germline gene, one junction end is altered; a read error may explain this.

This sequence originates from a woman in her 50s in good health and CMV-seropositive. The specimen sequenced was PBMCs. The V call is TRBV5-1, the J call TRBJ2-7; D is uncertain. In DNA, the CDR3 is TGCGCCAGCAGATTGGACGCGAGCTCCTACGAGCAGTACTTC. It encodes CASRLDASSYEQYF.